Described below is a single T cell receptor (beta chain) sequence and its context. The individuals who served as donors were healthy Caucasians living in Russia, aged about 6 to 100. Whenever a sample was processed, at least 6.5 million PBMCs were isolated. Total RNA amounts of at least 6 micrograms were extracted per sample. The sample comes from a study of blood T cells in healthy people across ages. Together with a sample-barcoded 5' primer, a J-beta primer mix was included in a second PCR lasting roughly 6 to 12 cycles. Via MiXCR, TCRdb re-called the 5' RACE reads, giving one row per CDR3 protein. The repertoire holds around 990,000 distinct CDR3 sequences, with roughly two fifths as singletons. Germline lookup yields CDR1 SGHTA and CDR2 FQGNSA. CDR3 size: 16 residues. V trimming: 4 bases; J trimming: 7 bases; junction bases outside the gene matches: 12.

The specimen sequenced was blood. The chain uses TRBV7-2 and TRBJ2-3; TRBD1 matches at 9 bases. The origin of this receptor is a man younger than 30 in good health. The CDR3 nucleotides are TGTGCCAGCAGCTCGGACAGGGGCACAGCGGGGAATACGCAGTATTTT. Protein sequence: CASSSDRGTAGNTQYF.